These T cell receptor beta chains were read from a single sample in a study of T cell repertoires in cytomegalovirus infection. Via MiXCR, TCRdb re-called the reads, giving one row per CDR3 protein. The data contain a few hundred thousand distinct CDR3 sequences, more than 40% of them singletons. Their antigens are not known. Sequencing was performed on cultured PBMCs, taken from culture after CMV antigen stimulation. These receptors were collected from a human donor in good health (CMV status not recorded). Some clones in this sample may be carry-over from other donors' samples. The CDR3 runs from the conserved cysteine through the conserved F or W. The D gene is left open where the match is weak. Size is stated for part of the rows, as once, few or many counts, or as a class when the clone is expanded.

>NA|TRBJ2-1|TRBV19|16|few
TGTGCCAGTACCGGGAATACTAACCCCCTCAACAATGAGCAGTTCTTC
CASTGNTNPLNNEQFF
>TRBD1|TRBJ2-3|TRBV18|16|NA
TGTGCCAGCTCACCCCTCGGACAGGATGGCACAGATACGCAGTATTTT
CASSPLGQDGTDTQYF
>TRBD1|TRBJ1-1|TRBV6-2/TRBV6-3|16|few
TGTGCCAGCGCCCCGCGGACAGGGGGTTTGAACACTGAAGCTTTCTTT
CASAPRTGGLNTEAFF
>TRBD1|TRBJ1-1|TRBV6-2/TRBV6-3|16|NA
TGTGCCAGCAGTGTTCTTGGACAGGGGGCACGTACTGAAGCTTTCTTT
CASSVLGQGARTEAFF
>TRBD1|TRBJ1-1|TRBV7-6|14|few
TGTGCCAGCAGCACTGGGACAGGGGTAACTGAAGCTTTCTTT
CASSTGTGVTEAFF
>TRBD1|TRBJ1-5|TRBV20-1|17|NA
TGCAGTGCTCGATACCGGGACAGAAAGAATAGGAATCAGCCCCAGCATTTT
CSARYRDRKNRNQPQHF
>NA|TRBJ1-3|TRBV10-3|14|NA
TGTGCCATCACCCCGCAGTACTCTGGAAACACCATATATTTT
CAITPQYSGNTIYF
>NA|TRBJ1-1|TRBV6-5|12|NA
TGTGCCAGCAGCCGCGGACGGACTGAAGCTTTCTTT
CASSRGRTEAFF
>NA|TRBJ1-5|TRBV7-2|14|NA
TGTGCCAGCAGCTTAGGGATCGAGGTTCAGCCCCAGCATTTT
CASSLGIEVQPQHF
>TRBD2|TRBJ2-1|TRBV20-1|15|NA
TGCAGTGCTATGTTAGCGGGGGGGGCAAACAATGAGCAGTTCTTC
CSAMLAGGANNEQFF
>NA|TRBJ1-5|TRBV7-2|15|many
TGTGCCAGCAGCTTAGCTGTTGGGGGAGTGCAGCCCCAGCATTTT
CASSLAVGGVQPQHF
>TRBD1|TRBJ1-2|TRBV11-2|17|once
TGTGCCAGCAGCTTAGATTTTTGGGACAGAGTCAACTATGGCTACACCTTC
CASSLDFWDRVNYGYTF
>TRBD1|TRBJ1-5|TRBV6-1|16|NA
TGTGCCAGCAGTTTTAAAGAAGGGACAGCGTATCAGCCCCAGCATTTT
CASSFKEGTAYQPQHF